The 28 T cell receptor beta chains presented below share a single source sample, sequenced in a study of Graves' ophthalmopathy and Graves' hyperthyroidism. Amplification of TCR beta CDR3 regions used RNA transcripts. First-round RT-PCR used HTBI primers; second-round multiplex PCR followed. TCRdb analysed the multiplex PCR reads with MiXCR anew, one entry per CDR3 protein. Of hundreds of thousands of distinct CDR3 sequences in the sample, approximately 21% were seen once. The material sequenced was peripheral blood. Source of these receptors: a woman between 18 and 29 years old with stable Graves' hyperthyroidism. Some clones in this sample may be carry-over from other donors' samples.

This clonotype was detected ten times or more. The V and J genes are TRBV12-3 or TRBV12-4 and TRBJ1-2; tentative D call: TRBD1 (5 bases). V gave up 5 bases and J gave up 4 bases, with 11 bases separating them. This CDR3 comprises 13 residues. The CDR3 nucleotides are TGTGCCAGCAGTCCGGGGGGACCCTATGGCTACACCTTC. This encodes CASSPGGPYGYTF.

The chain employs TRBV6-1 and TRBJ2-7; tentatively, D is TRBD1 or TRBD2 (5 bases each). The germline CDR1 and CDR2 sequences are MNHNS and SASEGT. The CDR3 has 14 residues. Between the trimmed V and J ends, which lost 1 base and 2 bases, there was a span of 9 bases. In DNA, the CDR3 is TGTGCCAGCAGTGAAGAGATGGGACCCTACGAGCAGTACTTC. Residues: CASSEEMGPYEQYF.

Only a few counts were recorded for this clonotype. The rearrangement joins TRBV18 to TRBJ1-6; 8 nucleotides line up with TRBD1. Losses at the gene ends were 3 bases for V and 8 bases for J; bases not matched to a gene: 9. CDR1 and CDR2 (germline): KGHSH, LQKENI. The CDR3 is made up of 16 amino acids. CDR3 region: CASSPEQTGVDSPLHF. CDR3 bases: TGTGCCAGCTCACCCGAGCAGACAGGGGTCGATTCACCCCTCCACTTT.

This clonotype showed up many times. This chain uses TRBV2 with TRBJ1-1; no reliable D call. Deletions cut 7 bases from V and 6 bases from J, with 9 bases between. The CDR3 runs 11 residues. Germline lookup yields CDR1 SNHLY and CDR2 FYNNEI. The CDR3 reads CASIITAEAFF. CDR3 nucleotides: TGTGCCAGCATCATCACCGCTGAAGCTTTCTTT.

The rearrangement links TRBV28 to TRBJ2-7; D possibly matches TRBD1 or TRBD2 (6 bases each). V gave up 4 bases and J gave up 4 bases, with 14 bases separating them. This CDR3 is 14 amino acids long. In germline, CDR1 is MDHEN, CDR2 SYDVKM. CDR3: CASSSIGGHYEQYF. CDR3 bases: TGTGCCAGCAGTTCCATCGGGGGCCATTACGAGCAGTACTTC.

This clonotype has ten or more counts. The genes are TRBV5-1 and TRBJ1-5; TRBD1 aligns across 9 bases. V lost 0 bases and J lost 4; bases outside the gene matches: 2. Germline CDR1 reads SGHRS; CDR2 reads YFSETQ. The CDR3 is made up of 15 amino acids. This CDR3 is CASSLEGTGNQPQHF. The CDR3 DNA follows: TGCGCCAGCAGCTTGGAGGGGACAGGGAATCAGCCCCAGCATTTT. The entire variable domain, with the rest obtained from reference TRBV5-1 and TRBJ1-5, is as follows: KAGVTQTPRYLIKTRGQQVTLSCSPISGHRSVSWYQQTPGQGLQFLFEYFSETQRNKGNFPGRFSGRQFSNSRSEMNVSTLELGDSALYLCASSLEGTGNQPQHFGDGTRLSIL.

This clonotype was recorded at least ten times. This chain links TRBV18 with TRBJ1-1; perhaps TRBD1 as D (5 bases). The V end was cut by 2 bases, the J end by 1 base, with 17 bases between. CDR3 length: 17 amino acids. Germline-derived CDR1 and CDR2 are KGHSH and LQKENI. CDR3: CASSPALLRETNTEAFF. DNA of the CDR3: TGTGCCAGCTCACCAGCCCTCCTCAGGGAAACGAACACTGAAGCTTTCTTT.

This clonotype appeared many times. The rearrangement uses TRBV7-9 and TRBJ1-6; D unresolved. Germline V gene sequence: CDR1 SEHNR, CDR2 FQNEAQ (reference sequence). The CDR3 covers 16 residues. V lost 1 base to trimming and J lost 7 bases, with 14 bases between them. CDR3 nucleotide sequence: TGTGCCAGCAGCTTAGGGTCGGCCAGGAAGAATTCACCCCTCCACTTT. It is translated as CASSLGSARKNSPLHF. Variable domain in full (rest from reference TRBV7-9 and TRBJ1-6): DTGVSQNPRHKITKRGQNVTFRCDPISEHNRLYWYRQTLGQGPEFLTYFQNEAQLEKSRLLSDRFSAERPKGSFSTLEIQRTEQGDSAMYLCASSLGSARKNSPLHFGNGTRLTVT.

Ten or more counts support this clonotype. This sequence joins TRBV6-1 and TRBJ1-5, with no clear D. The CDR3 consists of 16 residues. V lost 6 bases and J lost 1, with 16 bases in between. Germline CDR1 is MNHNS and CDR2 is SASEGT. For the CDR3, the DNA is TGTGCCAGCAGCGCCGACGGATCAGAGAGCAATCAGCCCCAGCATTTT. Translated, it gives CASSADGSESNQPQHF.

This clonotype was observed a few times. A much larger clone differs from this one at a single base, so this may be a read error. This chain uses TRBV9 with TRBJ1-1, with a tentative D call TRBD1 (5 bases). Germline V gene lookup returns CDR1 SGDLS and CDR2 YYNGEE. The CDR3 consists of 14 residues. The CDR3 nucleotides read TGTGCCGGCAGCGAAGGGACGGTGAACACTGAAGCTTTCTTT. Its protein is CAGSEGTVNTEAFF. The full variable domain, rest sourced from reference TRBV9 and TRBJ1-1, is DSGVTQTPKHLITATGQRVTLRCSPRSGDLSVYWYQQSLDQGLQFLIQYYNGEERAKGNILERFSAQQFPDLHSELNLSSLELGDSALYFCAGSEGTVNTEAFFGQGTRLTVV.

This clonotype has more than one count but fewer than ten. The J gene is TRBJ2-5, the V gene TRBV5-1, with TRBD2 matching over 12 bases. This CDR3 comprises 15 residues. The germline V gene encodes CDR1 SGHRS and CDR2 YFSETQ. Trimming cost V 0 bases and J 6 bases; bases outside gene matches: 3. This CDR3 is CASSLASGGAKTQYF. CDR3 nucleotides: TGCGCCAGCAGCTTGGCTAGCGGGGGGGCTAAGACCCAGTACTTC. Using reference TRBV5-1 and TRBJ2-5 for the parts outside the CDR3, the full variable domain is KAGVTQTPRYLIKTRGQQVTLSCSPISGHRSVSWYQQTPGQGLQFLFEYFSETQRNKGNFPGRFSGRQFSNSRSEMNVSTLELGDSALYLCASSLASGGAKTQYFGPGTRLLVL.

This clonotype occurred many times. The chain recombines TRBV28 with TRBJ2-7; tentatively, D is TRBD1 (5 bases). The length of the CDR3 is 15 residues. Trimming removed 2 bases from V and 2 bases from J, with 13 bases in between. The V gene's germline CDR1 is MDHEN and CDR2 SYDVKM. The CDR3 loop reads CASSLQAGHTYEQYF. CDR3 coding DNA: TGTGCCAGCAGTTTACAGGCAGGGCATACCTACGAGCAGTACTTC. Supplemented by reference TRBV28 and TRBJ2-7, the full variable domain reads DVKVTQSSRYLVKRTGEKVFLECVQDMDHENMFWYRQDPGLGLRLIYFSYDVKMKEKGDIPEGYSVSREKKERFSLILESASTNQTSMYLCASSLQAGHTYEQYFGPGTRLTVT.

This clonotype came up many times. The chain carries TRBV27 and TRBJ2-7; 9 nucleotides agree with TRBD1. Germline V gene lookup returns CDR1 MNHEY and CDR2 SMNVEV (reference sequence). Trimming cost V 5 bases and J 7 bases; bases outside gene matches: 9. The CDR3 has 14 residues. CDR3 residues: CASSPRQGDSEQYF. The DNA of the CDR3 is TGTGCCAGCAGTCCAAGACAGGGGGACAGTGAGCAGTACTTC.

The table lists this clonotype with a few counts. This sequence joins TRBV20-1 and TRBJ2-5, with TRBD2 as a possible D gene (5 bases). The CDR3 runs 13 residues. V shed 4 bases and J shed 2 bases, with 11 bases lying between them. The V gene's germline CDR1 is DFQATT and CDR2 SNEGSKA (reference sequence). DNA for the CDR3: TGCAGTGCTAACCCCGGGAAACAAGAGACCCAGTACTTC. It is translated as CSANPGKQETQYF.

The J gene is TRBJ1-2, the V gene TRBV28; 9 positions match TRBD1. This CDR3 has 16 amino acids. The junction had 16 bases not matched to a gene; V was cut back by 7 bases and J by 7 bases. Germline CDR1 and CDR2: MDHEN and SYDVKM. This chain's CDR3 is CASTLGGLPGQGGYTF. DNA for the CDR3: TGTGCCAGCACCCTAGGAGGGTTACCGGGACAGGGTGGCTACACCTTC.

The chain is built from TRBV6-2 or TRBV6-3 and TRBJ2-2; 13 nucleotides match TRBD2. After removal of 6 bases from V and 4 bases from J, the junction contained 5 bases not matched to a gene. Germline lookup yields CDR1 MNHEY and CDR2 SVGEGT. The CDR3 loop spans 16 amino acids. The CDR3 DNA is TGTGCCAGCAGGGCACTAGCGGGAGGGTTCACCGGGGAGCTGTTTTTT. Its translation is CASRALAGGFTGELFF.

This clonotype was seen a few times. The gene calls are TRBV2 and TRBJ2-2; D assignment may be TRBD1 or TRBD2 (6 bases each). This CDR3 has 15 amino acids. Trimming pared 6 bases from V and 4 bases from J, leaving 15 bases between. CDR1 is SNHLY and CDR2 is FYNNEI in the germline V gene. This CDR3 is CASRWGAGGTGELFF. The CDR3 DNA sequence: TGTGCCAGCAGGTGGGGGGCTGGGGGCACCGGGGAGCTGTTTTTT.

In this sample, this clonotype turned up many times. The V gene is TRBV2, the J gene TRBJ1-2; TRBD1 matches 8 bases. V lost 7 bases and J lost 6; bases outside the gene matches: 10. CDR1 and CDR2 from the germline V gene are SNHLY and FYNNEI. The CDR3 is made up of 14 amino acids. In DNA, the CDR3 is TGTGCCAGCAAGCGGCCCAGGGGGCTTAATGGCTACACCTTC. It encodes CASKRPRGLNGYTF. The full variable domain, its missing parts supplied by reference TRBV2 and TRBJ1-2, is EPEVTQTPSHQVTQMGQEVILRCVPISNHLYFYWYRQILGQKVEFLVSFYNNEISEKSEIFDDQFSVERPDGSNFTLKIRSTKLEDSAMYFCASKRPRGLNGYTFGSGTRLTVV.

A remark on this clonotype: One junction end disagrees with the germline gene, perhaps due to a read error. This chain links TRBV2 with TRBJ1-2; D remains unclear. Germline V gives CDR1 SNHLY, CDR2 FYNNEI. The CDR3 consists of 12 residues. Here the CDR3 DNA reads TGTGCCAGCAGTGTACAGAACTATGGTTACACCTTC. This gives the protein CASSVQNYGYTF.

This clonotype was detected ten times or more. This chain uses TRBV7-9 with TRBJ2-5; TRBD1 might be the D (5 bases). This CDR3 is 14 amino acids long. V shed 2 bases and J shed 2 bases, with 9 bases lying between them. CDR1 and CDR2 from the germline V gene are SEHNR and FQNEAQ (reference sequence). CDR3 loop: CASSLRTTQETQYF. CDR3 sequence (DNA): TGTGCCAGCAGCTTAAGGACAACGCAAGAGACCCAGTACTTC.

This clonotype was observed many times. The chain joins TRBV28 to TRBJ1-6; 7 nucleotides line up with TRBD1. V was pared by 5 bases and J by 4 bases, with 11 bases of the junction left unmatched. Germline assignment: CDR1 MDHEN and CDR2 SYDVKM. The CDR3 runs to 17 residues. The CDR3 loop is CASSTPPGTEYNSPLHF. DNA for the CDR3: TGTGCCAGCAGTACCCCTCCCGGGACAGAGTATAATTCACCCCTCCACTTT.

Ten or more counts support this clonotype. The V gene is TRBV29-1, the J gene TRBJ2-5, with D unresolved. V lost 3 bases, J lost 0 bases, and 8 bases lay in between. The CDR3 covers 13 residues. Germline V gene sequence: CDR1 SQVTM, CDR2 ANQGSEA. CDR3 loop: CSVDPANQETQYF. The CDR3 DNA reads as TGCAGCGTTGATCCGGCGAACCAAGAGACCCAGTACTTC.

There are many counts of this clonotype. The genes are TRBV20-1 and TRBJ2-7; D may match TRBD1 or TRBD2 (5 bases each). The CDR3 is made up of 15 amino acids. Trimming left V 0 bases short and J 0 bases short, with 12 bases between. Germline V gene data show CDR1 as DFQATT and CDR2 as SNEGSKA (reference sequence). For the CDR3, the DNA is TGCAGTGCTAGAGACCGAGGGGTCCCCTCCTACGAGCAGTACTTC. The encoded protein is CSARDRGVPSYEQYF.

This clonotype occurred a few times. DNA for the CDR3: TGTGCCAGCTCACCACGGGTGGATTCACCCCTCCACTTT. It yields the protein CASSPRVDSPLHF. The V gene is TRBV18, the J gene TRBJ1-6; D not resolved. Trimming shortened V by 1 base and J by 8 bases, and 6 bases separated the two germline ends. Germline CDR1 KGHSH, CDR2 LQKENI. The CDR3 has 13 residues.

The chain recombines TRBV15 with TRBJ2-7; a possible D gene is TRBD2 (5 bases). V lost 7 bases and J lost 3, with 19 bases in between. Germline V gene sequence: CDR1 LNHNV, CDR2 YYDKDF (reference sequence). This CDR3 is built from 15 residues. This CDR3 reads CATKQTHGIFYEQYF. The DNA for the CDR3 is TGTGCCACCAAACAGACGCACGGGATTTTCTACGAGCAGTACTTC.

The gene calls are TRBV6-2 or TRBV6-3 and TRBJ1-1, with D unclear. The V gene lost 1 base and the J gene lost 4 bases, with 16 bases spanning the gap. The CDR3 consists of 16 residues. CDR1 is MNHEY and CDR2 is SVGEGT in the germline V gene. The CDR3 nucleotides are TGTGCCAGCAGTTACTTGCTGGGGAGTTCGAGCACTGAAGCTTTCTTT. Its translation: CASSYLLGSSSTEAFF.

The chain links TRBV27 to TRBJ1-5; no firm D call. V lost 3 bases and J lost 1, with 10 bases in between. Germline-derived CDR1 and CDR2 are MNHEY and SMNVEV (reference sequence). The CDR3 has 15 amino acids. DNA for the CDR3: TGTGCCAGCAGTTTTAAGGTCCCGAGCAATCAGCCCCAGCATTTT. Its protein is CASSFKVPSNQPQHF.

The rearrangement uses TRBV6-1 and TRBJ1-2, with 9 bases aligning to TRBD1. This CDR3 spans 14 amino acids. V shed 4 bases, J shed 5 bases, and the junction held 5 bases outside the gene matches. Germline V CDR1 and CDR2: MNHNS, SASEGT. For the CDR3, the DNA is TGTGCCAGCAGTGGGGGACAGGGTGGTTATGGCTACACCTTC. Translated: CASSGGQGGYGYTF.